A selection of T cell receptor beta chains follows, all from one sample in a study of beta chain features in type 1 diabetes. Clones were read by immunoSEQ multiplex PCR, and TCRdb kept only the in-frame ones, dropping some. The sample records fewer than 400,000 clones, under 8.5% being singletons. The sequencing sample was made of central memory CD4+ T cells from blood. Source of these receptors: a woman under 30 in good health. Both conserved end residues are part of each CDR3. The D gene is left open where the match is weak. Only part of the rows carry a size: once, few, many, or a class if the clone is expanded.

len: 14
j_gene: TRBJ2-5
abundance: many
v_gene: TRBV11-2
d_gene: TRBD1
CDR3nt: TGTGCCAGCAGCTACCGGGACAGGGACGAGACCCAGTACTTC
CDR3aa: CASSYRDRDETQYF

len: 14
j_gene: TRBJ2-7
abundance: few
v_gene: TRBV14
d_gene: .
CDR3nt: TGTGCCAGCAGCCTACAGGGTATCTCCTACGAGCAGTACTTC
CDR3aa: CASSLQGISYEQYF

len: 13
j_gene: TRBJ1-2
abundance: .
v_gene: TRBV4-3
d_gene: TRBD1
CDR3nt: TGCGCCAGCGGGACAGGGTTCTTTGGTGGCTACACCTTC
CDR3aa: CASGTGFFGGYTF

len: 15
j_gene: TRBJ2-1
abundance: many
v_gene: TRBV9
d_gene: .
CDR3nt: TGTGCCAGCAGCGTAGAGCAGCGCCAATTCAATGAGCAGTTCTTC
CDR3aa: CASSVEQRQFNEQFF

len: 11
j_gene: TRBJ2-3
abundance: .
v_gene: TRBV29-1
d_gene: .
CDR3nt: TGCAGCGCGGTGGTCGAGAATACGCAGTATTTT
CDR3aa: CSAVVENTQYF

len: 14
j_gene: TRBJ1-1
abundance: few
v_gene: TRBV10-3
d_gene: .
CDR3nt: TGTGCCACCCGACAGTTAACCGTGAACACTGAAGCTTTCTTT
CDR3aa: CATRQLTVNTEAFF

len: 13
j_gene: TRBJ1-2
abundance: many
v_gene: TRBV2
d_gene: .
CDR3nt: TGTGCCAGCAGTTCGGAGGGGAACTATGGCTACACCTTC
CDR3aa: CASSSEGNYGYTF

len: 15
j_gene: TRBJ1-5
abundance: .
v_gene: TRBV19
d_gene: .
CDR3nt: TGTGCCAGTAGTATAGTCGCCGGAGGTTGGGAGCCCCAGCATTTT
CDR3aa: CASSIVAGGWEPQHF

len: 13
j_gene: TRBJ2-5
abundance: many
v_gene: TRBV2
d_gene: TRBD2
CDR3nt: TGTGCTACATCCCGGGAGGGCCTTGAGACCCAGTACTTC
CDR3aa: CATSREGLETQYF

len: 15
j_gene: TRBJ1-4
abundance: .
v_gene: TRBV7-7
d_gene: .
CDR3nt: TGTGCTAGCAGCTTAGGACGCGGTTTAAATGAAAAACTGTTTTTT
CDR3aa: CASSLGRGLNEKLFF

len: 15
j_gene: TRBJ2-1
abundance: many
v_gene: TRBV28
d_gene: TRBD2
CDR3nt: TGTGCCAGCAGCAAGACTAGCGGGGCCTACAATGAGCAGTTCTTC
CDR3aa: CASSKTSGAYNEQFF

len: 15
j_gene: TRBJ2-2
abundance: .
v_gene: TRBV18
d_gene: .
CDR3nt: TGTGCCAGCTCACCAAGCTTTGTCCAGGGCGGGGAGCTGTTTTTT
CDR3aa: CASSPSFVQGGELFF

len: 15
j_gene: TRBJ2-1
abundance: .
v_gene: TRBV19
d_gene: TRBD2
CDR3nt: TGTGCCAGTAGTGAGAGCGGGAGCGCCTACAATGAGCAGTTCTTC
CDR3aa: CASSESGSAYNEQFF

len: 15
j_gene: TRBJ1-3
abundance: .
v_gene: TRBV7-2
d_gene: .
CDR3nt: TGTGCCAGCAGCTTAGGACAGGTCTACGGAAACACCATATATTTT
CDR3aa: CASSLGQVYGNTIYF

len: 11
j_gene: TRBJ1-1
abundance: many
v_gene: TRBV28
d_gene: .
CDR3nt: TGTGCCAGCAGTTTACACTCCGAAGCTTTCTTT
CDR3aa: CASSLHSEAFF

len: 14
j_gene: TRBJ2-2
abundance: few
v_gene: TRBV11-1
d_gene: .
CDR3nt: TGTGCCAGCAGCCATACCGTCCGCACCGGGGAGCTGTTTTTT
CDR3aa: CASSHTVRTGELFF